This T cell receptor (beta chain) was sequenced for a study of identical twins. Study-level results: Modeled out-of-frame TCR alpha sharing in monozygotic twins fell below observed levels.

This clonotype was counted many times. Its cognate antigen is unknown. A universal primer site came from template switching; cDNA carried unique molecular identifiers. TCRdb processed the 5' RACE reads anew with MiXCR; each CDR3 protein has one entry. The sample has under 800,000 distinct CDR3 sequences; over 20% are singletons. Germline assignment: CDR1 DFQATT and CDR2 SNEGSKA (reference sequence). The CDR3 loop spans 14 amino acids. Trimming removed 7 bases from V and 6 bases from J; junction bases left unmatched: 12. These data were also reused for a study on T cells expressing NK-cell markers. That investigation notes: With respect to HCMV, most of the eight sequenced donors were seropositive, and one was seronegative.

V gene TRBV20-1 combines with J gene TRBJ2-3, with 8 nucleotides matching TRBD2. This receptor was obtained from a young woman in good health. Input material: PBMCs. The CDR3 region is CSGSLAGAQDTQYF. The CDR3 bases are TGCAGTGGCAGTCTAGCGGGTGCCCAGGATACGCAGTATTTT.